The TCR beta chain under discussion was sequenced for a study of blood T cell repertoires in COVID-19. Study-level background: COVID-19 samples collected from the United States, Italy and Spain covered acute and convalescent phases. PBMCs, B-cell-depleted T cells, or T cells provided the cDNA or gDNA that made up the material.

In the source study's methods: Counts of nucleated cells, estimated from reference gene primer amplification, were obtained. Using immunoSEQ multiplex PCR, the repertoire was profiled, and TCRdb retains in-frame clones only, with some absent. The V and J calls and clone size come from that table; D and trimming were worked out from the DNA. The table has tens of thousands of clones, around 91% seen once. Germline V CDR1 and CDR2: SGHTA, FQGNSA. There are 14 residues in the CDR3. Trimming pared 5 bases from V and 4 bases from J, leaving 11 bases between. Enrollment of patients from Seattle took place during active infection, with longitudinal follow-up.

The genes are TRBV7-2 and TRBJ2-2; tentative D call: TRBD1 (7 bases). The sample consisted of peripheral blood. The origin of this receptor is a man between 18 and 35 years old with COVID-19, enrolled during active disease. The CDR3 DNA reads TGTGCCAGCAGCCCCCAGGGGGGCACCGGGGAGCTGTTTTTT. This translates into CASSPQGGTGELFF.